The next 17 T cell receptor beta chains were all read from a single sample in a study of neurological immune-mediated disorders. TCRdb ran MiXCR on the 5' RACE reads and lists one entry per CDR3 protein. The table has tens of thousands of distinct CDR3 sequences, about 9.3% seen once. Sequencing was done on a sample of PBMCs. These receptor sequences come from a woman aged 25 to 39 with HTLV-1-associated myelopathy (HAM/TSP).

This clonotype was seen ten or more times. The chain joins TRBV20-1 to TRBJ1-5; perhaps TRBD1 as D (5 bases). V was clipped by 0 bases and J by 2 bases, with 14 bases between them. The V gene's germline CDR1 is DFQATT and CDR2 SNEGSKA (reference sequence). The CDR3 contains 16 residues. For the CDR3, the DNA is TGCAGTGCTAGAGATCTCGGGGGTGCGGGCAATCAGCCCCAGCATTTT. It translates to CSARDLGGAGNQPQHF.

This clonotype has a count of ten or more. This chain uses TRBV5-1 with TRBJ1-1; 8 positions match TRBD1. There are 13 residues in the CDR3. With 5 bases clipped from V and 4 bases from J, the junction kept 4 bases outside the gene matches. The germline gives CDR1 SGHRS, CDR2 YFSETQ. The chain's CDR3 is CASRRTGSTEAFF. CDR3 coding DNA: TGCGCCAGCAGACGGACAGGGAGCACTGAAGCTTTCTTT.

This chain connects TRBV10-3 to TRBJ2-7; TRBD2 is a possible D gene (5 bases). V lost 3 bases to trimming and J lost 6 bases, with 12 bases between them. Germline V gene data show CDR1 as ENHRY and CDR2 as SYGVKD. The CDR3 is 13 amino acids. CDR3 bases: TGTGCCATCAGTGAACGGGAAGAAGGCGAGCAGTACTTC. It is translated as CAISEREEGEQYF.

This clonotype was recorded at least ten times. The rearrangement links TRBV2 to TRBJ1-1; D is possibly TRBD1 (5 bases). This CDR3 is 15 amino acids long. Germline-derived CDR1 and CDR2 are SNHLY and FYNNEI. Trimming removed 1 base at V and 3 bases at J, with 12 bases between. CDR3 in DNA: TGTGCCAGCAGTGAAGTCTGGGGCAGGGACACTGAAGCTTTCTTT. This gives the protein CASSEVWGRDTEAFF.

This clonotype was seen at least ten times. The rearrangement joins TRBV5-1 to TRBJ2-3; 7 bases line up with TRBD2. CDR3 size: 14 residues. With 4 bases clipped from V and 3 bases from J, the junction kept 5 bases outside the gene matches. Per germline, CDR1 SGHRS and CDR2 YFSETQ. CDR3 nucleotide sequence: TGCGCCAGCAGCATGAGAGCGGGAACAGATACGCAGTATTTT. Translated: CASSMRAGTDTQYF.

In its sample, this clonotype was seen many times. This sequence joins TRBV5-1 and TRBJ1-1; D is unclear. The CDR3 runs 12 residues. The germline gives CDR1 SGHRS, CDR2 YFSETQ. Trimming left V 4 bases short and J 6 bases short, with 10 bases between. Here the CDR3 reads CASSRNNAEAFF. CDR3 sequence (DNA): TGCGCCAGCAGCCGGAATAACGCTGAAGCTTTCTTT.

In its sample, this clonotype was seen many times. The rearrangement joins TRBV10-3 to TRBJ2-1; weak D call: TRBD1 (5 bases). CDR3 size: 12 residues. The V end was cut by 10 bases, the J end by 1 base, with 8 bases between. Germline V gene data show CDR1 as ENHRY and CDR2 as SYGVKD. The CDR3 DNA sequence: TGTGCCACGGCAGGGTCCTACAATGAGCAGTTCTTC. Its protein product is CATAGSYNEQFF.

This clonotype has at least ten counts. The rearrangement uses TRBV20-1 and TRBJ2-1; tentative D call: TRBD2 (6 bases). The CDR3 spans 16 residues. V lost 3 bases and J lost 4, with 19 bases in between. Germline loops: CDR1 DFQATT, CDR2 SNEGSKA (reference sequence). This CDR3 reads CSASQARGGPYNEQFF. As DNA, the CDR3 is TGCAGTGCTAGTCAGGCGCGGGGCGGTCCATACAATGAGCAGTTCTTC.

This clonotype was counted many times. J is TRBJ1-2 and V is TRBV6-6, with 10 bases aligning to TRBD1. CDR3 size: 15 residues. Trimming at V came to 3 bases and at J to 7 bases, leaving 8 bases not matched to a gene. Germline V CDR1 and CDR2: MNHNY, SVGAGI (reference sequence). The CDR3 is CASSYQGTGVIGYTF. For the CDR3, the DNA is TGTGCCAGCAGTTATCAGGGGACAGGGGTTATTGGCTACACCTTC.

The chain links TRBV20-1 to TRBJ2-7, with 11 bases aligning to TRBD1. This CDR3 spans 13 amino acids. The V gene's germline CDR1 is DFQATT and CDR2 SNEGSKA (reference sequence). V dropped 8 bases and J dropped 2; count of bases not matched to a gene: 5. The CDR3 DNA reads TGCAGTTATAAGGGACAGGGGGCCTACGAGCAGTACTTC. Translated: CSYKGQGAYEQYF.

This clonotype was detected many times. V usage is TRBV5-1 and J usage is TRBJ2-1, with TRBD1 matching over 7 bases. Germline lookup yields CDR1 SGHRS and CDR2 YFSETQ. Losses at the gene ends were 4 bases for V and 3 bases for J; bases not matched to a gene: 4. CDR3 length: 14 amino acids. CDR3 region: CASSSGTVYNEQFF. The CDR3 nucleotides read TGCGCCAGCAGCAGTGGGACAGTCTACAATGAGCAGTTCTTC.

This clonotype has ten or more counts. The V call is TRBV10-3, the J call TRBJ2-1; D is possibly TRBD1 (5 bases). CDR1 is ENHRY, CDR2 SYGVKD, per germline. V lost 8 bases and J lost 5, with 7 bases in between. The CDR3 length is 11 residues. For the CDR3, the DNA is TGTGCCATCGACAGTAACAATGAGCAGTTCTTC. This translates into CAIDSNNEQFF.

This clonotype was observed many times. The rearrangement uses TRBV29-1 and TRBJ1-2, with 7 bases that match TRBD1. CDR3 length equals 13 residues. Germline CDR1 is SQVTM and CDR2 is ANQGSEA. V trimming: 3 bases; J trimming: 4 bases; junction bases outside the gene matches: 5. The CDR3 here is CSVDGPGGYGYTF. DNA for the CDR3: TGCAGCGTTGACGGCCCAGGGGGCTATGGCTACACCTTC.

This clonotype showed up many times. The gene calls are TRBV7-2 and TRBJ1-3; TRBD1 agrees at 8 bases. Trimming took 5 bases from V and 2 from J; bases not matched to a gene: 5. This CDR3 spans 15 amino acids. Per germline, CDR1 SGHTA and CDR2 FQGNSA. CDR3 loop: CASSLQGEPGNTIYF. The CDR3, as DNA: TGTGCCAGCAGCCTACAGGGGGAGCCTGGAAACACCATATATTTT.

This clonotype was seen at least ten times. This chain joins TRBV5-1 and TRBJ2-7, with D uncertain. Germline V gene data show CDR1 as SGHRS and CDR2 as YFSETQ. The ends were cut back, 2 bases at V and 2 bases at J, with 8 bases in the middle. The CDR3 has 13 residues. The CDR3 nucleotides read TGCGCCAGCAGCTTCGGCGGTACCTACGAGCAGTACTTC. It codes for CASSFGGTYEQYF.

This clonotype was seen at least ten times. The J gene is TRBJ1-5, the V gene TRBV20-1, with D possibly TRBD1 on 6 matching bases. Between the trimmed V and J ends, which lost 2 bases and 4 bases, there was a span of 12 bases. The CDR3 has 14 residues. The germline gives CDR1 DFQATT, CDR2 SNEGSKA (reference sequence). CDR3 loop: CSARSDRQNQPQHF. In DNA, the CDR3 is TGCAGTGCTAGATCGGACAGACAAAATCAGCCCCAGCATTTT.

Many counts were recorded for this clonotype. This chain uses TRBV7-2 with TRBJ1-5; D might be TRBD1 (6 bases). The CDR3 covers 20 residues. Germline CDR1 and CDR2: SGHTA and FQGNSA. V was shortened by 5 bases and J by 3 bases, with 29 bases between the two germline ends. The CDR3 DNA sequence: TGTGCCAGCAGCCACGCGGGGGACACCGCTCTCATCAGGTCCAATCAGCCCCAGCATTTT. Protein sequence: CASSHAGDTALIRSNQPQHF.